This TCR beta chain derives from a study of beta chain features in type 1 diabetes. Study-wide results and caveats: PCR might favor shorter templates, equally in patients and controls. Researchers report that Type 1 diabetes patients had moderately but significantly shorter TCRB CDR3s across all four CD4+ subsets.

CDR1 and CDR2 (germline): MDHEN, SYDVKM. The CDR3 consists of 12 residues. Deletions cut 7 bases from V and 7 bases from J, with 12 bases between. Expressed TCRB transcripts got sequenced, as all isolated RNA was reverse transcribed. Produced via immunoSEQ multiplex PCR; TCRdb's table is partial and in-frame only. The profile shows hundreds of thousands of clones, about 30% of them singletons. Comment on this clone: Antigen: not known.

One heparinised blood draw averaging roughly 120 mL was given by each donor. Researchers reported sorting CD4+ naive, central memory, regulatory and stem cell-like memory cells via CD45RO/CCR7/CD25/CD127/CD95/CD27. The material sequenced was naive CD4+ T cells from blood. The sequence was obtained from a man aged 18 to 29 in good health. This chain uses TRBV28 with TRBJ2-3, with D tentatively TRBD2 (6 bases). In DNA, the CDR3 is TGTGCCAGCACCGCGGGAATGTATACGCAGTATTTT. It codes for CASTAGMYTQYF. The full variable domain, in which reference TRBV28 and TRBJ2-3 provide the parts outside the CDR3, is DVKVTQSSRYLVKRTGEKVFLECVQDMDHENMFWYRQDPGLGLRLIYFSYDVKMKEKGDIPEGYSVSREKKERFSLILESASTNQTSMYLCASTAGMYTQYFGPGTRLTVL.